This T cell receptor (beta chain) was sequenced during a study of blood T cell repertoires in COVID-19. Study-level information: The United States, Italy and Spain supplied acute and convalescent COVID-19 samples. The analysed material was cDNA or gDNA that came from T cells, B-cell-depleted T cells, or PBMCs.

A Seattle source enrolled patients during active infection and followed them longitudinally. In the source study's methods: Using reference gene primer amplification, nucleated cell counts were estimated. Some clones are missing from TCRdb's copy, which holds only in-frame ones; the method was immunoSEQ multiplex PCR. V and J calls and clone size are as listed in that table; D and trimming were resolved from the DNA. The sample shows about 240,000 clones, 80% to 95% of them seen only once. Input material: peripheral blood. This TCR was sampled from a man under 40 with COVID-19, enrolled during active disease.

This chain's CDR3 is CASSERWSSPLHF. The DNA for the CDR3 is TGCGCCAGCAGTGAGAGGTGGAGTTCACCCCTCCACTTT. This chain uses TRBV10-2 with TRBJ1-6; no firm D call. Deletions cut 2 bases from V and 9 bases from J, with 8 bases between. CDR1 is WSHSY, CDR2 SAAADI, per germline. The CDR3 has 13 amino acids.